In its sample, the clone carrying this T cell receptor beta chain was seen once. What it binds is not known. Separate from the approximately 670-subject first cohort, the approximately 120-subject validation cohort was the one that the donors belonged to. Measured with immunoSEQ multiplex PCR; TCRdb has only the in-frame clones, and not every one. The sample has a few hundred thousand clones; 85% to 95% are singletons. This entry is derived from a study of cytomegalovirus exposure and HLA in healthy donors. Broader study findings: Despite most TCR sequences being rare, some public TCRs occurred in many donors.

The germline gives CDR1 MNHEY, CDR2 SMNVEV (reference sequence). CDR3 length: 14 amino acids. V gave up 4 bases and J gave up 2 bases; unmatched junction bases: 2. This receptor was obtained from a woman between 18 and 29 years old in good health and CMV-seronegative. Sample: PBMCs. The chain couples TRBV27 to TRBJ2-7; the match to TRBD2 covers 10 bases. The CDR3 reads CASSWTSGAYEQYF. CDR3 sequence (DNA): TGTGCCAGCAGTTGGACTAGCGGTGCCTACGAGCAGTACTTC.